One and the same sample provided the 8 T cell receptor beta chains below, sequenced in a study of blood T cell repertoires in COVID-19 (dated by TCRdb to about 2020). Libraries came from the immunoSEQ multiplex PCR assay. TCRdb's version of the immuneACCESS table is confined to in-frame rearrangements and falls short of the full clone set. An unresolved V gene accounts for under half of the shortfall where checked; the remainder is of unknown origin. A total of under 150,000 clones appear in this sample, roughly 76% of them only once. The top ten hold approximately 9% of the sample. The material sequenced was peripheral blood. These receptors were collected from a woman between 50 and 59 years old with active or convalescent COVID-19.

With respect to this clone: One junction end disagrees with the germline gene, perhaps due to a read error. The chain has TRBV7-2 and TRBJ2-3; D is unresolved. Germline CDR1 is SGHTA and CDR2 is FQGNSA. The CDR3 extends over 14 amino acids. The CDR3 nucleotides read TGTGCCAGCGGCTTCTACTCTTACACAGATACGCAGTATTTT. Translating it yields CASGFYSYTDTQYF.

The V and J genes are TRBV5-1 and TRBJ2-1; TRBD2 aligns across 12 bases. Germline CDR1 reads SGHRS; CDR2 reads YFSETQ. CDR3 size: 16 residues. V lost 4 bases to trimming and J lost 9 bases; unmatched junction nucleotides: 11. The CDR3 loop reads CASSQRLAGVSGEQFF. The CDR3 DNA follows: TGCGCCAGCAGCCAAAGACTAGCGGGAGTTTCTGGTGAGCAGTTCTTC.

This chain links TRBV11-2 with TRBJ2-3; perhaps TRBD2 as D (6 bases). CDR1 is SGHAT, CDR2 FQNNGV, per germline. The CDR3 is 17 residues long. Trimming cost V 2 bases and J 1 base, with 16 bases left between them. For the CDR3, the DNA is TGTGCCAGCAGCTTATTGGTAGCGGTAACTGGCACAGATACGCAGTATTTT. It yields the protein CASSLLVAVTGTDTQYF. Complete variable domain (other parts from reference TRBV11-2 and TRBJ2-3): EAGVAQSPRYKIIEKRQSVAFWCNPISGHATLYWYQQILGQGPKLLIQFQNNGVVDDSQLPKDRFSAERLKGVDSTLKIQPAKLEDSAVYLCASSLLVAVTGTDTQYFGPGTRLTVL.

The V gene is TRBV4-2, the J gene TRBJ1-2; TRBD1 matches at 7 bases. This CDR3 is built from 16 residues. Trimming cost V 4 bases and J 0 bases; bases outside gene matches: 8. In germline, CDR1 is LGHNA, CDR2 YNFKEQ. CDR3 residues: CASSRGGQVTNYGYTF. CDR3 bases: TGTGCCAGCAGCCGGGGAGGACAGGTGACTAACTATGGCTACACCTTC.

The chain uses TRBV5-1 and TRBJ1-2, with TRBD1 identical over 9 bases. The germline CDR1 and CDR2 sequences are SGHRS and YFSETQ. The CDR3 contains 13 residues. V shed 4 bases, J shed 11 bases, and the junction held 9 bases outside the gene matches. The chain's CDR3 is CASSPDSGQGYTF. CDR3 DNA: TGCGCCAGCAGCCCCGATAGTGGACAGGGGTACACCTTC.

V and J are TRBV13 and TRBJ1-6, with a possible D match to TRBD1 (6 bases). CDR3 length: 16 residues. V was clipped by 5 bases and J by 3 bases, with 14 bases between them. CDR1 and CDR2 from the germline V gene are PRHDT and FYEKMQ (reference sequence). CDR3 bases: TGTGCCAGCAGCCCCCAGGGGAAGAGCTATAATTCACCCCTCCACTTT. It encodes CASSPQGKSYNSPLHF.

This clone was counted between two and nine times. The chain joins TRBV6-5 to TRBJ1-2; 8 nucleotides line up with TRBD1. This CDR3 region has 13 residues. CDR1 and CDR2 (germline): MNHEY, SVGAGI. V lost 6 bases to trimming and J lost 4 bases; unmatched junction nucleotides: 4. The CDR3 DNA is TGTGCCAGCAGGGGAACAGGGGGCTATGGCTACACCTTC. This codes for CASRGTGGYGYTF.

The chain recombines TRBV7-3 with TRBJ2-1; 14 bases map to TRBD2. The CDR3 length is 13 residues. CDR1 SGHTA and CDR2 FQGTGA come from the germline V gene. Trimming at V came to 2 bases and at J to 16 bases, leaving 4 bases not matched to a gene. The CDR3 spells CASSLGGLAGVFF. CDR3 DNA sequence: TGTGCCAGCAGCTTAGGGGGACTAGCGGGAGTTTTCTTC.